This T cell receptor (beta chain) was profiled in a study of shared clonotypes between healthy human individuals. Study-level findings and limits: Researchers sampled only blood; tissue repertoires likely differ. Represented diversity (both genetic and exposure-history) was limited by the small number of donors.

The assay ran at deep level. In the original processing: Junction-only sequences without quality scores came from ImmunoSEQ, so filtering differed. Clones were read by immunoSEQ multiplex PCR, and TCRdb kept only the in-frame ones, dropping some. The D gene and trimming were derived from the DNA, and the V and J assignments and clone size from that table. The sample includes hundreds of thousands of clones, about 80% of them seen just once. This CDR3 has 17 amino acids. Germline loops: CDR1 SGHAT, CDR2 FQNNGV. Losses at the gene ends were 0 bases for V and 3 bases for J; bases not matched to a gene: 11. In the case of this clone: The antigen is unknown.

This receptor was taken from a woman aged 30 to 39 in good health. Sequenced sample: memory CD4+ T cells sorted from blood. The sample's subset: CD45RA-negative fraction. The chain couples TRBV11-2 to TRBJ2-7; TRBD2 matches 7 bases. The CDR3 region has the DNA TGTGCCAGCAGCTTAGATCGCGCTAGCGGAGCGATCTACGAGCAGTACTTC. Residues: CASSLDRASGAIYEQYF.